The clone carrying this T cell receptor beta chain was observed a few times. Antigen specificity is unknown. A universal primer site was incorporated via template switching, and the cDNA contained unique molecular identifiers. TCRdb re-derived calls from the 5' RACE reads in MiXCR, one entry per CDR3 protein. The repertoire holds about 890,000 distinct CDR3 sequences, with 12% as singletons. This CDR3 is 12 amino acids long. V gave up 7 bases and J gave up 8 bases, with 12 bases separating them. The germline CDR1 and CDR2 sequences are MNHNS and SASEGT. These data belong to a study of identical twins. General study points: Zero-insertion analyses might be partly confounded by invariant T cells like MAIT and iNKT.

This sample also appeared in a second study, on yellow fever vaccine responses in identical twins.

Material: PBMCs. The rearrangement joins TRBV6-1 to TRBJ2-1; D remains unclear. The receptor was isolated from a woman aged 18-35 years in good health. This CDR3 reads CASTEHGDEQFF. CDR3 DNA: TGTGCCAGCACGGAGCATGGTGATGAGCAGTTCTTC.